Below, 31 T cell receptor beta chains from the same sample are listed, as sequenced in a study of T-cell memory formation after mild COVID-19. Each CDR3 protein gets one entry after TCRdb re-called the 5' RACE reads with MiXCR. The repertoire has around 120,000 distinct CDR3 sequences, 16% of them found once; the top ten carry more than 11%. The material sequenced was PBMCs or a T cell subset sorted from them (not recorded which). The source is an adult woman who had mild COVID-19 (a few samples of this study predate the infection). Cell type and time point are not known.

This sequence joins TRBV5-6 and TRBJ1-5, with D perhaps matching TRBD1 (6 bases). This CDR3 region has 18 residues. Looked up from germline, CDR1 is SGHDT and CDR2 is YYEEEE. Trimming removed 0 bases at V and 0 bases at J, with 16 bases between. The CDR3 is CASSLGVTDRYSNQPQHF. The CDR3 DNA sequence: TGTGCCAGCAGCTTGGGTGTCACGGACAGATATAGCAATCAGCCCCAGCATTTT.

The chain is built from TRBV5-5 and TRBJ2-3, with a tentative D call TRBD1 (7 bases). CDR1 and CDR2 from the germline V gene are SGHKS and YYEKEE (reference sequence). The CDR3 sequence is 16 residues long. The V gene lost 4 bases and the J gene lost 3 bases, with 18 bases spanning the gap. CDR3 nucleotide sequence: TGTGCCAGCAGCGGCGGGACAGCCACATATACAGATACGCAGTATTTT. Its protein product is CASSGGTATYTDTQYF.

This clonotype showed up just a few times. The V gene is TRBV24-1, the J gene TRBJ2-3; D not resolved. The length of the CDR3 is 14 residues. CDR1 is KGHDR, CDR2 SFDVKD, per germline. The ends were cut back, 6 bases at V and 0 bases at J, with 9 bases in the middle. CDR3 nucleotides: TGTGCCACCAGTTGGAGCGCTAGCACAGATACGCAGTATTTT. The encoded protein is CATSWSASTDTQYF.

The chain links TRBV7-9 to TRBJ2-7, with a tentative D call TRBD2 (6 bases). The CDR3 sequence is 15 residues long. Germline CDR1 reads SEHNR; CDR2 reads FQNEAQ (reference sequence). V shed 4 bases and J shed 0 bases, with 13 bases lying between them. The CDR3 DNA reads TGTGCCAGCAGCTCCCTTGGCGGGATCTCCTACGAGCAGTACTTC. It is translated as CASSSLGGISYEQYF.

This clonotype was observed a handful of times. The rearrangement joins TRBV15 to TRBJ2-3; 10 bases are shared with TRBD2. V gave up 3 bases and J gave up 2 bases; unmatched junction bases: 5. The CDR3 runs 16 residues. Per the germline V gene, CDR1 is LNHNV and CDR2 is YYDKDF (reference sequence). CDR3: CATSSGLAVPTDTQYF. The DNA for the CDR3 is TGTGCCACCAGCAGCGGACTAGCGGTCCCCACAGATACGCAGTATTTT.

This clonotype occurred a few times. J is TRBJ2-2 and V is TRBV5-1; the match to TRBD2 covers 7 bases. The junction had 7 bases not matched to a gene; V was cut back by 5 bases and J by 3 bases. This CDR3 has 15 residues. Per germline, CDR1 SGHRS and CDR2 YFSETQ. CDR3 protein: CASRPSGADTGELFF. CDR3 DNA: TGCGCCAGCAGACCGAGCGGGGCTGACACCGGGGAGCTGTTTTTT.

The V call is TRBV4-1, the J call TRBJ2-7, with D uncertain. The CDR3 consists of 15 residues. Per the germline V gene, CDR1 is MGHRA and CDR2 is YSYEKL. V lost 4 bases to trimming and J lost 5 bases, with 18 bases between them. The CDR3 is CASSLVNRGDDEQYF. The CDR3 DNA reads TGCGCCAGCAGCCTCGTGAACCGAGGAGACGACGAGCAGTACTTC.

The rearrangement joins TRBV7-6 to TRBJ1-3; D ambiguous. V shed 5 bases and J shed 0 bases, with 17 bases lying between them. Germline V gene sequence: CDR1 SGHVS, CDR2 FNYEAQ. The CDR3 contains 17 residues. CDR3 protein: CASSRKPPTASGNTIYF. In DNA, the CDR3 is TGTGCCAGCAGCCGAAAGCCCCCCACGGCCTCTGGAAACACCATATATTTT. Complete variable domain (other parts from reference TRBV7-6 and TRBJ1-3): GAGVSQSPRYKVTKRGQDVALRCDPISGHVSLYWYRQALGQGPEFLTYFNYEAQQDKSGLPNDRFSAERPEGSISTLTIQRTEQRDSAMYRCASSRKPPTASGNTIYFGEGSWLTVV.

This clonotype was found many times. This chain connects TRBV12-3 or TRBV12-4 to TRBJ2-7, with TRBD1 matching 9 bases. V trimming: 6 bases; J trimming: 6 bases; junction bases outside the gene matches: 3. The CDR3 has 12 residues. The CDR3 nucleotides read TGTGCCAGCAGCCCGGACAGGGGCGAGCAGTACTTC. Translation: CASSPDRGEQYF.

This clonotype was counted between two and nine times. As DNA, the CDR3 is TGTGCCTGGAGTGTATGGGGGAAACTCCAAGAGACCCAGTACTTC. Translation gives CAWSVWGKLQETQYF. The chain combines TRBV30 with TRBJ2-5; D tentatively fits TRBD1 or TRBD2 (5 bases each). V was shortened by 0 bases and J by 1 base, with 12 bases between the two germline ends. The V gene's germline CDR1 is GTSNPN and CDR2 SVGIG (reference sequence). The CDR3 is 15 amino acids.

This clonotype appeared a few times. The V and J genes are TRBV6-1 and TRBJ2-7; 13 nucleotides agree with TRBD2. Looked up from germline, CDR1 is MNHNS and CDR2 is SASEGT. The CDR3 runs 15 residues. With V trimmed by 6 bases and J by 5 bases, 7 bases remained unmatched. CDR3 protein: CASSALAGGNHEQYF. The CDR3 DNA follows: TGTGCCAGCAGCGCACTAGCGGGAGGGAACCACGAGCAGTACTTC.

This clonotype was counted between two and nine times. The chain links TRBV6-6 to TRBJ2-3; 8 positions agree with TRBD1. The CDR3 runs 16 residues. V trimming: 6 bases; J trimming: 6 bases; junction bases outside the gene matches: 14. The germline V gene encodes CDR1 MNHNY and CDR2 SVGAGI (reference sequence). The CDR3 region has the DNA TGTGCCAGCAGCACCGGGACAGGCAGGGAGAGGGATACGCAGTATTTT. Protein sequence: CASSTGTGRERDTQYF.

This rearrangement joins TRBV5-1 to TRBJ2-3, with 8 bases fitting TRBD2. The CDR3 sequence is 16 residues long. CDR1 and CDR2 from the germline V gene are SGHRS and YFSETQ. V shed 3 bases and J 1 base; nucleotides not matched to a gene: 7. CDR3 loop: CASSSMGRGGTDTQYF. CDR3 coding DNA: TGCGCCAGCAGCTCCATGGGGCGGGGGGGCACAGATACGCAGTATTTT.

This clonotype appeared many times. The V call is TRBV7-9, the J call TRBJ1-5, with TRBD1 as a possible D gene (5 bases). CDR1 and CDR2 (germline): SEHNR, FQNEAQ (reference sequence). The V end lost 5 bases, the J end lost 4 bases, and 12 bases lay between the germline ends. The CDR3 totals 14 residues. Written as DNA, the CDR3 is TGTGCCAGCAGCCCGTCAGGGACTAATCAGCCCCAGCATTTT. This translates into CASSPSGTNQPQHF.

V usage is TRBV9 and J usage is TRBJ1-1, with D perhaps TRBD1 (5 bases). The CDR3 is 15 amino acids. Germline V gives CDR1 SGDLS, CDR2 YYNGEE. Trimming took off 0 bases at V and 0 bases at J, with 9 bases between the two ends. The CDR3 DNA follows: TGTGCCAGCAGCGTAGACGACAGCATGAACACTGAAGCTTTCTTT. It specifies CASSVDDSMNTEAFF.

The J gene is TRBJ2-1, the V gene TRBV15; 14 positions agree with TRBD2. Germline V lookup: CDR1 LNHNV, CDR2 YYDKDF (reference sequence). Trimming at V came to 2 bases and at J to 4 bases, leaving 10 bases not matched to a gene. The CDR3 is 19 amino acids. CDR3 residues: CATSRQIGGLAGAYNEQFF. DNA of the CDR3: TGTGCCACCAGCAGACAAATTGGGGGACTAGCGGGGGCGTACAATGAGCAGTTCTTC.

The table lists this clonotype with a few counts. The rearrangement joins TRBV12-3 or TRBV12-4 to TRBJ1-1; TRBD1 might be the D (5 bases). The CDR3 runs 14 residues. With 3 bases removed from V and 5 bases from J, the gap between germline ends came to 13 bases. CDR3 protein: CASSFGGFETEAFF. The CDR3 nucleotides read TGTGCCAGCAGTTTCGGGGGGTTTGAAACTGAAGCTTTCTTT.

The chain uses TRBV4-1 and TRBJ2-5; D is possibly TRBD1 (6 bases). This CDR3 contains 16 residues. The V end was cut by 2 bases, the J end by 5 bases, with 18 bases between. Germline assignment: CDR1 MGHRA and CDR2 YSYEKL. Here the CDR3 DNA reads TGCGCCAGCAGCCAACCTTCAGGGGCCCCCCGGGAGACCCAGTACTTC. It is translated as CASSQPSGAPRETQYF.

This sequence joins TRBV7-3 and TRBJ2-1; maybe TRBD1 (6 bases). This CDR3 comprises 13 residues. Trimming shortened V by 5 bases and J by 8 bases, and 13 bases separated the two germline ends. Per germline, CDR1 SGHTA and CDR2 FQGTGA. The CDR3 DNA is TGTGCCAGCAGCGCCCAACAGGGCTATGAGCAGTTCTTC. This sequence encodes CASSAQQGYEQFF.

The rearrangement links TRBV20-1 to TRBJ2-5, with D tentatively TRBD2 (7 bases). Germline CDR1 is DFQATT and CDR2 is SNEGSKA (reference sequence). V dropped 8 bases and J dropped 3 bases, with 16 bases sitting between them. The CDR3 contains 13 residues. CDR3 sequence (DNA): TGCAGTCCCAAGAGGGGGAGGGAAGAGACCCAGTACTTC. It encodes CSPKRGREETQYF.

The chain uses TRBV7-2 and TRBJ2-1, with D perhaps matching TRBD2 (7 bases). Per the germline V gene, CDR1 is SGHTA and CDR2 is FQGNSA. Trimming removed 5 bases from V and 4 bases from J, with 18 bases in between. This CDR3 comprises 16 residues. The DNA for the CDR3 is TGTGCCAGCAGCCTCTTAGGGGGAGGGACATACAATGAGCAGTTCTTC. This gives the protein CASSLLGGGTYNEQFF.

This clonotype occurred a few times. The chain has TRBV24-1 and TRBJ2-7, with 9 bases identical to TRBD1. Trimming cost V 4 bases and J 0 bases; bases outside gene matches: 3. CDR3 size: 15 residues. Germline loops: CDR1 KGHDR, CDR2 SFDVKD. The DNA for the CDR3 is TGTGCCACCAGTGAAAACAGGGGGCCCTCCTACGAGCAGTACTTC. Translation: CATSENRGPSYEQYF.

CDR3: CASSVGSKVSLYEQYF. In DNA, the CDR3 is TGTGCCAGCAGCGTAGGGTCAAAGGTTTCTCTCTACGAGCAGTACTTC. The gene calls are TRBV9 and TRBJ2-7; no clear D gene. Germline CDR1 is SGDLS and CDR2 is YYNGEE. V lost 0 bases, J lost 3 bases, and 16 bases lay in between. The CDR3 contains 16 residues.

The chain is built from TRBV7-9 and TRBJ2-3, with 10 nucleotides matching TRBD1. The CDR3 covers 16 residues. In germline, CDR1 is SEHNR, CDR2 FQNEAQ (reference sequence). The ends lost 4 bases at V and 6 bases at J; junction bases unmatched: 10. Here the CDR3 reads CASSSQGDRGSDTQYF. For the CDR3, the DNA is TGTGCCAGCAGCTCACAGGGGGACAGGGGTTCGGATACGCAGTATTTT.

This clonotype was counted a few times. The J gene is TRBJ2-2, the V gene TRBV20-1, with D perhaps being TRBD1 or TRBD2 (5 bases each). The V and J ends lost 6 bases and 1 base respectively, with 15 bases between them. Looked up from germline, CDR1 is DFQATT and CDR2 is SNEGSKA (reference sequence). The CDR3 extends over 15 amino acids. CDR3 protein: CSASRGGLNTGELFF. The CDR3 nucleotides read TGCAGTGCCTCGAGGGGCGGACTGAACACCGGGGAGCTGTTTTTT.

The CDR3 DNA reads TGTGCCAGCAGCCAAGATGTGCAGAATTCCTACGAGCAGTACTTC. This translates into CASSQDVQNSYEQYF. The genes are TRBV3-1 and TRBJ2-7, with unresolved D. Per germline, CDR1 LGHDT and CDR2 YNNKEL (reference sequence). This CDR3 spans 15 amino acids. Trimming removed 0 bases from V and 1 base from J, with 10 bases in between.

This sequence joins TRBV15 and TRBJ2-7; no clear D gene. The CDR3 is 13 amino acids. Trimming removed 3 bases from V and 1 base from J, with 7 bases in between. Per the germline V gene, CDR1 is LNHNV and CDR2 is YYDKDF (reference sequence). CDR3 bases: TGTGCCACCAGCAGCCTCCGGTCCTACGAGCAGTACTTC. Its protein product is CATSSLRSYEQYF.

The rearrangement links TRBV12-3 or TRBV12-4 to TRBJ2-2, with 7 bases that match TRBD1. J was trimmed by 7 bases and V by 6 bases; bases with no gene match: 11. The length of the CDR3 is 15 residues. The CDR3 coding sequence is TGTGCCAGCAGAAAAATGACAGGGAGAGGCGGGGAGCTGTTTTTT. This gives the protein CASRKMTGRGGELFF.

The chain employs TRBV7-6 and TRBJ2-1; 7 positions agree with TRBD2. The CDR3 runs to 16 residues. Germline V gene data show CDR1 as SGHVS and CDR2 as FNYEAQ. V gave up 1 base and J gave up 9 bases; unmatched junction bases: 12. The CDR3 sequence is CASSLVRRESMSEQFF. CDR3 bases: TGTGCCAGCAGCTTAGTTCGGCGGGAGAGTATGAGTGAGCAGTTCTTC. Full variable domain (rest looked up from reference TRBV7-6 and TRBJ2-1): GAGVSQSPRYKVTKRGQDVALRCDPISGHVSLYWYRQALGQGPEFLTYFNYEAQQDKSGLPNDRFSAERPEGSISTLTIQRTEQRDSAMYRCASSLVRRESMSEQFFGPGTRLTVL.

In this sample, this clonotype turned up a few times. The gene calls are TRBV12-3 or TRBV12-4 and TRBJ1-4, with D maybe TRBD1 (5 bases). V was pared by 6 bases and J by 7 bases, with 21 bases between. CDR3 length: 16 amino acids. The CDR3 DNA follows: TGTGCCAGCAGACTCGCGGCTGGGGCAACTGGTGAAAAACTGTTTTTT. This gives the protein CASRLAAGATGEKLFF.

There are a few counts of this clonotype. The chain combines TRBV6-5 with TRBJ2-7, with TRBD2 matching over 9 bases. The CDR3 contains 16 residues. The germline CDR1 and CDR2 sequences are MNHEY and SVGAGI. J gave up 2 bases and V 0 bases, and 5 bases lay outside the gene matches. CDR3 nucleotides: TGTGCCAGCAGTTACTCGAATAGCGGGAGAACCTACGAGCAGTACTTC. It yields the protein CASSYSNSGRTYEQYF.